This record looks at one T cell receptor (beta chain) sequence and its context. The record originates from a study of blood T cell repertoires in COVID-19. Overall study context: Sources were T cells, B-cell-depleted T cells, or PBMCs; the material itself was cDNA or gDNA.

The repertoire was sequenced with immunoSEQ multiplex PCR; TCRdb's copy has only in-frame clones and lacks some. The sample holds roughly 250,000 clones, approximately 84% seen once. CDR3 size: 19 residues. Trimming cost V 4 bases and J 0 bases, with 20 bases left between them. The germline CDR1 and CDR2 sequences are SGHKS and YYEKEE (reference sequence). The sequencing input was peripheral blood. This chain connects TRBV5-5 to TRBJ1-6; D is unclear. The sequence came from a person aged 70 to 80 with COVID-19, enrolled during active disease. The DNA for the CDR3 is TGTGCCAGCAGCCGGCCGGATAGGGCAGCGGGCTCCTATAATTCACCCCTCCACTTT. This translates into CASSRPDRAAGSYNSPLHF.